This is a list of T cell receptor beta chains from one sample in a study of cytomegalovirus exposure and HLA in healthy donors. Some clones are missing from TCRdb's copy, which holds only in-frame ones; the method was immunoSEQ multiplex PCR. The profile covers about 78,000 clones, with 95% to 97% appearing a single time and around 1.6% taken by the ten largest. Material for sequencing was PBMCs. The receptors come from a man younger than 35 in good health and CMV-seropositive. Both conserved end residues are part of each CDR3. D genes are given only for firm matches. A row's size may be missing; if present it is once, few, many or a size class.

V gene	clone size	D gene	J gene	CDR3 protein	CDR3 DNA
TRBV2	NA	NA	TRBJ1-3	CASSEIRSGNTIYF	TGTGCCAGCAGTGAAATTAGATCTGGAAACACCATATATTTT
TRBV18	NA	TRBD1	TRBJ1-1	CASSATTGANTEAFF	TGTGCCAGCTCAGCCACTACAGGGGCGAACACTGAAGCTTTCTTT
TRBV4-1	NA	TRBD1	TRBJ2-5	CASRAGDRGGETQYF	TGCGCCAGCAGGGCGGGGGACAGGGGTGGCGAGACCCAGTACTTC
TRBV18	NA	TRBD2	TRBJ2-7	CASSSLAVWYEQYF	TGTGCCAGCTCATCCCTAGCGGTGTGGTACGAGCAGTACTTC
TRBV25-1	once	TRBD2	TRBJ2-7	CASSEGTRLDEQYF	TGTGCCAGCAGTGAAGGGACTAGACTAGACGAGCAGTACTTC
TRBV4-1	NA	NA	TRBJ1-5	CASSSGQYSNQPQHF	TGCGCCAGCAGCTCGGGTCAGTATAGCAATCAGCCCCAGCATTTT
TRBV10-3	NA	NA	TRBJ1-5	CAISGGGSNQPQHF	TGTGCCATCTCCGGGGGGGGAAGCAATCAGCCCCAGCATTTT
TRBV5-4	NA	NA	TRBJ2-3	CASSLEGTSTQYF	TGTGCCAGCAGCTTGGAGGGGACTTCTACGCAGTATTTT
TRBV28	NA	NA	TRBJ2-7	CASSFDSYEQYF	TGTGCCAGCAGTTTCGACAGCTACGAGCAGTACTTC
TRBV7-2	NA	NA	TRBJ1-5	CASSVNSNQPQHF	TGTGCCAGCAGCGTAAATAGCAATCAGCCCCAGCATTTT
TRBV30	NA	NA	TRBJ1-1	CAWSVGVTEAFF	TGTGCCTGGAGTGTCGGGGTCACTGAAGCTTTCTTT
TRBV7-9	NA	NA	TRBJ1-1	CASDQGNTEAFF	TGTGCCAGCGACCAGGGGAACACTGAAGCTTTCTTT
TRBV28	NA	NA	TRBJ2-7	CASSLLLGAQDF	TGTGCCAGCAGTCTTCTCTTAGGGGCCCAGGACTTC
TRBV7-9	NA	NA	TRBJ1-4	CASSLDLGGLIEKLFF	TGTGCCAGCAGCTTAGACCTGGGAGGGCTCATTGAAAAACTGTTTTTT
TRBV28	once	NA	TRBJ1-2	CASSLGQNYGYTF	TGTGCCAGCAGCCTAGGACAGAACTATGGCTACACCTTC
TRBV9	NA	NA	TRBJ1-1	CASSVAGGKGAFF	TGTGCCAGCAGCGTAGCTGGCGGGAAAGGAGCTTTCTTT
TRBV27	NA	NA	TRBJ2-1	CASKRQRSSEEQFF	TGTGCCAGCAAACGGCAACGCTCTAGCGAGGAGCAGTTCTTC
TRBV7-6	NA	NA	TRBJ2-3	CASSPGLLTDTQYF	TGTGCCAGCAGCCCCGGACTCCTCACAGATACGCAGTATTTT
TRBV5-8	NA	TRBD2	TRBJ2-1	CASSLGLAGVYYNEQFF	TGTGCCAGCAGCTTGGGACTAGCGGGAGTATACTACAATGAGCAGTTCTTC
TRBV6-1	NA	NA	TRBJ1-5	CASSETTGRSQPQHF	TGTGCCAGCAGTGAAACTACAGGGAGATCCCAGCCCCAGCATTTT
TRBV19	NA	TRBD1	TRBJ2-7	CASSSAGGPYEQYF	TGTGCCAGTAGTAGCGCAGGGGGTCCCTACGAGCAGTACTTC
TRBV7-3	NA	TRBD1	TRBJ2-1	CASCPDQGAWNEQFF	TGTGCCAGCTGCCCTGACCAGGGGGCTTGGAATGAGCAGTTCTTC
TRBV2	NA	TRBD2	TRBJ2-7	CASSEAGLAGDPEQYF	TGTGCCAGCAGTGAAGCGGGACTAGCGGGAGACCCCGAGCAGTACTTC
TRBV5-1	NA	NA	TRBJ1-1	CASSVTGRVNTEAFF	TGCGCCAGCAGCGTGACCGGGAGGGTGAACACTGAAGCTTTCTTT
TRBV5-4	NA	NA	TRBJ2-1	CASSWTDNEQFF	TGTGCCAGCAGCTGGACAGACAATGAGCAGTTCTTC
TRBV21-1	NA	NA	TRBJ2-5	CASSSVRRTAQETQYF	TGTGCCAGCAGTTCAGTCCGCCGGACAGCCCAAGAGACCCAGTACTTC
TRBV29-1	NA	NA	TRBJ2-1	CSVGSNEQFF	TGCAGCGTTGGGAGCAATGAGCAGTTCTTC
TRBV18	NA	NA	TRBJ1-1	CASSPGGANTEAFF	TGTGCCAGCTCACCAGGTGGGGCGAACACTGAAGCTTTCTTT
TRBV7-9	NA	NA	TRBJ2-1	CASSLLLGEQFF	TGTGCCAGCAGCTTACTACTCGGTGAGCAGTTCTTC
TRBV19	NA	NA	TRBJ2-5	CASRSSGVETQYF	TGTGCCAGTAGGAGTTCGGGGGTGGAGACCCAGTACTTC
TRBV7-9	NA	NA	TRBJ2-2	CASRSRESNTGELFF	TGTGCCAGCAGATCACGGGAATCGAACACCGGGGAGCTGTTTTTT
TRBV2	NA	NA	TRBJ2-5	CASRIGGGNQETQYF	TGTGCCAGCAGGATAGGGGGCGGGAACCAAGAGACCCAGTACTTC
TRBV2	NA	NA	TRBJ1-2	CASNVRAVANYGYTF	TGTGCCAGCAATGTCAGGGCGGTAGCTAACTATGGCTACACCTTC
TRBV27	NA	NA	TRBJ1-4	CASSGPQGTNEKLFF	TGTGCCAGCAGCGGCCCCCAGGGGACTAATGAAAAACTGTTTTTT
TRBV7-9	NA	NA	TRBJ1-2	CASSKWDTNYGYTF	TGTGCCAGCAGCAAATGGGACACGAACTATGGCTACACCTTC
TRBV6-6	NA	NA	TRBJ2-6	CASIGGGANVLTF	TGTGCCAGCATAGGGGGTGGGGCCAACGTCCTGACTTTC
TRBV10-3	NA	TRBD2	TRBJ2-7	CAIRGGLAGGPGEQYF	TGTGCCATCAGGGGGGGACTAGCGGGAGGGCCGGGCGAGCAGTACTTC
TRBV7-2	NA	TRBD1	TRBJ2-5	CASSLGGQGSGQETQYF	TGTGCCAGCAGCTTAGGGGGACAGGGGTCTGGTCAAGAGACCCAGTACTTC
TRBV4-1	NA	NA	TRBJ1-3	CASSQGLSGNTIYF	TGCGCCAGCAGCCAAGGGCTCTCTGGAAACACCATATATTTT
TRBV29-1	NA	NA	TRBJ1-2	CSARAGFGYTF	TGCAGCGCTCGGGCAGGGTTCGGCTACACCTTC
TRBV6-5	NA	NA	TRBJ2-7	CASSRAQSEGEQYF	TGTGCCAGCAGTCGTGCCCAGAGTGAGGGCGAGCAGTACTTC
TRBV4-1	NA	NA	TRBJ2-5	CASSQGGGETQYF	TGCGCCAGCAGCCAAGGTGGCGGGGAGACCCAGTACTTC
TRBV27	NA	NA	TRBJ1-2	CASSAATDYGYTF	TGTGCCAGCAGCGCCGCTACGGACTATGGCTACACCTTC
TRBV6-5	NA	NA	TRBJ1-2	CASSGLDSLYGYTF	TGTGCCAGCAGTGGCTTGGACAGCCTCTATGGCTACACCTTC
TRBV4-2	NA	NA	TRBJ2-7	CASSQMGATQYF	TGTGCCAGCAGCCAAATGGGGGCGACGCAGTACTTC
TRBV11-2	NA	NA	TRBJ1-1	CASAAGGLNTEAFF	TGTGCCAGCGCAGCCGGGGGATTGAACACTGAAGCTTTCTTT
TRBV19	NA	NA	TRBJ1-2	CASLSGANGYTF	TGTGCCAGCCTTTCTGGGGCGAATGGCTACACCTTC
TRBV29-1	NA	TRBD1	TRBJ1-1	CSVPSGTANGGAFF	TGCAGCGTTCCTTCCGGGACAGCGAACGGGGGAGCTTTCTTT
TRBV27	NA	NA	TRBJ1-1	CASSLARGNTEAFF	TGTGCCAGCAGTTTAGCCAGGGGTAACACTGAAGCTTTCTTT
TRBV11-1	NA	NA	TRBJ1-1	CASSLHTYTEAFF	TGTGCCAGCAGCCTTCACACCTACACTGAAGCTTTCTTT
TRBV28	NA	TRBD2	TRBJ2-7	CASSLSGSGREFEQYF	TGTGCCAGCAGTTTATCCGGGAGCGGGAGAGAGTTCGAGCAGTACTTC
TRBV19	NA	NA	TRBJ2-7	CASSIYRGATYEQYF	TGTGCCAGTAGTATCTATCGCGGGGCTACCTACGAGCAGTACTTC
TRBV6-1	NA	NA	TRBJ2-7	CASAKAGWEQYF	TGTGCCAGCGCAAAGGCAGGATGGGAGCAGTACTTC
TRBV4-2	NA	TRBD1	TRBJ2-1	CASSQADRGAYNEQFF	TGTGCCAGCAGCCAAGCGGACAGGGGAGCCTACAATGAGCAGTTCTTC
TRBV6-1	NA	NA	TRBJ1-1	CASSTRGGDTEAFF	TGTGCCAGCAGTACCCGAGGGGGTGACACTGAAGCTTTCTTT
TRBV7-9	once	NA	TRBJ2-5	CASSLDTGLQETQYF	TGTGCCAGCAGCTTGGATACAGGGCTTCAAGAGACCCAGTACTTC
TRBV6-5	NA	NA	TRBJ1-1	CASSYGGREAFF	TGTGCCAGCAGTTACGGAGGCCGTGAAGCTTTCTTT
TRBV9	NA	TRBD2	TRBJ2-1	CASSVGGRPYNEQFF	TGTGCCAGCAGCGTAGGCGGGAGGCCCTACAATGAGCAGTTCTTC
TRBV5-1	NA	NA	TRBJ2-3	CASSSDGRSTDTQYF	TGCGCCAGCAGCTCGGACGGGAGATCCACAGATACGCAGTATTTT
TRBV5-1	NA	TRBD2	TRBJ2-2	CASSSPQRTSDIYRTGELFF	TGCGCCAGCAGCTCACCTCAGCGGACTAGCGATATCTATCGGACCGGGGAGCTGTTTTTT